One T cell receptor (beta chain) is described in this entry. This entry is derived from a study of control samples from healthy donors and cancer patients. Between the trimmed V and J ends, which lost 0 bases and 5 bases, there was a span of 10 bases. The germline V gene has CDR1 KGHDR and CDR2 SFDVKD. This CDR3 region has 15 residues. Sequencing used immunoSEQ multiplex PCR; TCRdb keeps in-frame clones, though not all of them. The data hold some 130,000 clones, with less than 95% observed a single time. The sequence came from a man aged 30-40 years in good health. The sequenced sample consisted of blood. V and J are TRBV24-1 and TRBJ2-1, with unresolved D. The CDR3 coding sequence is TGTGCCACCAGTGATTTGCCGGGTCCGGACAATGAGCAGTTCTTC. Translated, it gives CATSDLPGPDNEQFF.